This TCR beta chain appears in the sequencing data of a study of blood T cells in healthy people across ages. PCR was performed a second time for roughly 7 to 12 cycles using a sample-barcoded 5' primer and a J-beta primer mix. TCRdb used MiXCR to reprocess the 5' RACE reads, holding one entry per CDR3 protein. Here the sample spans some 920,000 distinct CDR3 sequences, approximately 50% being singletons. V lost 6 bases to trimming and J lost 4 bases; unmatched junction nucleotides: 9. This CDR3 is 14 amino acids long. Per the germline V gene, CDR1 is MNHEY and CDR2 is SVGAGI. The gene calls are TRBV6-5 and TRBJ2-7; 7 bases map to TRBD2. This sequence was found in a woman in her sixties or seventies in good health. The source material was blood. The CDR3 here is CASRGRAGRYEQYF. CDR3 DNA sequence: TGTGCCAGCAGGGGACGAGCGGGGCGTTACGAGCAGTACTTC.